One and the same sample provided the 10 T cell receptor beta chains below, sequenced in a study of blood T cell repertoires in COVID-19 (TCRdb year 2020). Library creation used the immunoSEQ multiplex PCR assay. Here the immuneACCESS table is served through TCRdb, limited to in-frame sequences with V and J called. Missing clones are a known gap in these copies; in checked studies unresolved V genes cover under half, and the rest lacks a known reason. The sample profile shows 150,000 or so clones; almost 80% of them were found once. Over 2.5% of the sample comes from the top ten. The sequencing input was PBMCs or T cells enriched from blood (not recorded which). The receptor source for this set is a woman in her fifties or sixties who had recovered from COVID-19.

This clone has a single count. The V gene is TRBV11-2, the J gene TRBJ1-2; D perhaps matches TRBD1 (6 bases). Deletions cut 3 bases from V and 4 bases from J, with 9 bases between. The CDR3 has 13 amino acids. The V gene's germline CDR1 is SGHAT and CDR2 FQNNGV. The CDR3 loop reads CASSFGGRYGYTF. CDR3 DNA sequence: TGTGCCAGCAGCTTTGGGGGCCGCTATGGCTACACCTTC.

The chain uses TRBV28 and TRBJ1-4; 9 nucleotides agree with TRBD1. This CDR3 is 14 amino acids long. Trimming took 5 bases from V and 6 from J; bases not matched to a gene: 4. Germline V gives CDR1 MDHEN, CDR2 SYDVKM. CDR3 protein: CASSTGQGYEKLFF. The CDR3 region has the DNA TGTGCCAGCAGTACCGGACAGGGGTATGAAAAACTGTTTTTT.

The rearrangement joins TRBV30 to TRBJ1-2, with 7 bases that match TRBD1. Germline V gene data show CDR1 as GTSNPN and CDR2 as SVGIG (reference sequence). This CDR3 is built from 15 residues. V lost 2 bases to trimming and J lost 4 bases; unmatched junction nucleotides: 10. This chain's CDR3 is CAWSPPGQLFYGYTF. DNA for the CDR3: TGTGCCTGGAGTCCGCCGGGACAGCTTTTCTATGGCTACACCTTC.

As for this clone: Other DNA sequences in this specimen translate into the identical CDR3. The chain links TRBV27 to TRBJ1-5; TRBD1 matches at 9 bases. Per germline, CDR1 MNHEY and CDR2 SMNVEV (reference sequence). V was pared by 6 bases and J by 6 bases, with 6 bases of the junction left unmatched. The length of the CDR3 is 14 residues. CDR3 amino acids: CASSLNRGRQPQHF. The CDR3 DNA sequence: TGTGCCAGCAGCCTTAACAGGGGGCGTCAGCCCCAGCATTTT.

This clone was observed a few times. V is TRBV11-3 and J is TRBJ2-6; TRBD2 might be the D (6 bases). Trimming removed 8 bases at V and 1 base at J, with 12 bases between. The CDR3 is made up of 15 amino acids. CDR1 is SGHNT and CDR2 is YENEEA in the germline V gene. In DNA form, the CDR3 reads TGTGCCAGCTGGGAGGAGGGGTCTGGGGCCAACGTCCTGACTTTC. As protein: CASWEEGSGANVLTF.

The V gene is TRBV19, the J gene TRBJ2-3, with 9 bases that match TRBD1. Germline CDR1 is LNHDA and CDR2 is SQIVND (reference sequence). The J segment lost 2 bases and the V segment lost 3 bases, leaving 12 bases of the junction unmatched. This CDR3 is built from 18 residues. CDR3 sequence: CASSILGQGTRDTDTQYF. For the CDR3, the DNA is TGTGCCAGTAGTATTCTGGGACAGGGAACACGGGACACAGATACGCAGTATTTT.

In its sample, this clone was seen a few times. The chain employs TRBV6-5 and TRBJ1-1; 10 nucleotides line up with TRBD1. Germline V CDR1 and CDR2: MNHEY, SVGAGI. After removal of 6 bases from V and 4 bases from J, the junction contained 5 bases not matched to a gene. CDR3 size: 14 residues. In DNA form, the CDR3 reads TGTGCCAGCAGCCGGGACAGGGGAGGCACTGAAGCTTTCTTT. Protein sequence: CASSRDRGGTEAFF.

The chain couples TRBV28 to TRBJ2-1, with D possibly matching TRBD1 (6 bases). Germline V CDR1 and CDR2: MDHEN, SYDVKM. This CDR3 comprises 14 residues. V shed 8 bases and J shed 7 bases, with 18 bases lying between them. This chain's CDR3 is CASSLRDNPNEQFF. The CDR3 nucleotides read TGTGCCAGCTCACTCCGGGACAACCCTAATGAGCAGTTCTTC.

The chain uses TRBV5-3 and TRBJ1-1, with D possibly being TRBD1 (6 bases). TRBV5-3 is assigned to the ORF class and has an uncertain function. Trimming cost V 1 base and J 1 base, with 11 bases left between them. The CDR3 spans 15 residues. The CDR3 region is CARSLPPDRNTEAFF. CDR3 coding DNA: TGTGCCAGAAGCTTGCCCCCGGACAGGAACACTGAAGCTTTCTTT.

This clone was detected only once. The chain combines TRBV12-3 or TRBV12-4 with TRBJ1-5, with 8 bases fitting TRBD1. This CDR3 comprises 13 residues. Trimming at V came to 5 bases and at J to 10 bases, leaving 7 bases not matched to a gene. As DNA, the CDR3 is TGTGCCAGCAGTCGGCAGGGGGCTCTCCCCCAGCATTTT. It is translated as CASSRQGALPQHF.